What follows are 18 T cell receptor beta chains derived from one specimen sequenced in a study of T cell responses to AZD1222 COVID-19 vaccine. Clones were sequenced by immunoSEQ multiplex PCR, and TCRdb holds only the in-frame ones, with some missing. The sample lists more than 95,000 clones; about 90% were seen once. Sample: peripheral blood, taken on day 0 of AZD1222 vaccination. Receptors originate from an adult in good health.

This clone occurred once. The chain has TRBV6-5 and TRBJ2-7, with TRBD1 as a possible D gene (5 bases). The V gene's germline CDR1 is MNHEY and CDR2 SVGAGI. The CDR3 totals 12 residues. Trimming left V 8 bases short and J 6 bases short, with 14 bases between. The DNA of the CDR3 is TGTGCCAGCGGCGACAGCGAGTTCGAGCAGTACTTC. Translating gives CASGDSEFEQYF.

The chain uses TRBV5-1 and TRBJ2-1, with D perhaps TRBD2 (6 bases). CDR1 SGHRS and CDR2 YFSETQ come from the germline V gene. This CDR3 spans 15 amino acids. V was pared by 4 bases and J by 0 bases, with 11 bases between. CDR3 sequence: CASSPGSTSYNEQFF. CDR3 nucleotides: TGCGCCAGCAGCCCCGGGAGCACCTCCTACAATGAGCAGTTCTTC.

The table lists this clone with a few counts. The chain carries TRBV6-2 or TRBV6-3 and TRBJ2-7; either TRBD1 or TRBD2 may fit D (5 bases each). Trimming left V 5 bases short and J 3 bases short, with 11 bases between. Germline V gene data show CDR1 as MNHEY and CDR2 as SVGEGT. This CDR3 region has 13 residues. The CDR3 sequence: CASSRDGSYEQYF. In DNA, the CDR3 is TGTGCCAGCAGTCGGGACGGAAGCTACGAGCAGTACTTC.

The chain joins TRBV6-5 to TRBJ1-4, with no clear D. Per germline, CDR1 MNHEY and CDR2 SVGAGI. The length of the CDR3 is 12 residues. V lost 0 bases and J lost 8, with 4 bases in between. In DNA form, the CDR3 reads TGTGCCAGCAGTTACTCCCGGGAAAAACTGTTTTTT. Its translation: CASSYSREKLFF.

V and J are TRBV18 and TRBJ2-7; D not certain. Trimming took off 3 bases at V and 2 bases at J, with 17 bases between the two ends. The germline V gene has CDR1 KGHSH and CDR2 LQKENI. CDR3 length: 16 residues. This CDR3 reads CASSPESGSVTYEQYF. In DNA form, the CDR3 reads TGTGCCAGCTCACCCGAATCCGGCAGCGTAACCTACGAGCAGTACTTC.

This sequence joins TRBV6-1 and TRBJ2-7; no clear D. Germline CDR1 and CDR2: MNHNS and SASEGT. Trimming took off 3 bases at V and 3 bases at J, with 3 bases between the two ends. The CDR3 spans 11 residues. The CDR3 reads CASSESYEQYF. The CDR3 nucleotides read TGTGCCAGCAGTGAGAGCTACGAGCAGTACTTC.

The rearrangement uses TRBV28 and TRBJ1-1; D remains unclear. V was cut by 1 base and J by 3 bases, with 9 bases left in between. This CDR3 region has 14 residues. In germline, CDR1 is MDHEN, CDR2 SYDVKM. In DNA, the CDR3 is TGTGCCAGCAGTTTATCACCCCAGGACACTGAAGCTTTCTTT. This encodes CASSLSPQDTEAFF.

The rearrangement links TRBV15 to TRBJ2-6; D gene ambiguous. From germline, CDR1 is LNHNV and CDR2 YYDKDF (reference sequence). Trimming removed 1 base at V and 0 bases at J, with 7 bases between. CDR3 length: 16 residues. This CDR3 is CATSRAQISGANVLTF. Written as DNA, the CDR3 is TGTGCCACCAGCAGAGCACAGATCTCTGGGGCCAACGTCCTGACTTTC.

The rearrangement joins TRBV6-5 to TRBJ2-7, with D uncertain. CDR3 length: 13 residues. The V and J ends lost 1 base and 7 bases respectively, with 11 bases between them. Germline V CDR1 and CDR2: MNHEY, SVGAGI. The CDR3 here is CASSYYRAVEQYF. CDR3 nucleotide sequence: TGTGCCAGCAGTTACTATAGGGCCGTTGAGCAGTACTTC.

The V gene is TRBV21-1, the J gene TRBJ2-1; TRBD2, the table's D call, was not compared with the DNA. TRBV21-1 is tagged as a pseudogene. The CDR3 is 17 amino acids. The CDR3 here is CASSPTFWRESYNEQFF. The CDR3 nucleotides are TGTGCCAGCAGCCCTACCTTCTGGCGGGAGAGCTACAATGAGCAGTTCTTC.

The chain carries TRBV5-6 and TRBJ2-1, with 7 positions matching TRBD1. The CDR3 extends over 13 amino acids. Germline V gives CDR1 SGHDT, CDR2 YYEEEE. J gave up 8 bases and V 2 bases, and 4 bases lay outside the gene matches. The CDR3 coding sequence is TGTGCCAGCAGCTTACAGGGGACACATGAGCAGTTCTTC. Protein sequence: CASSLQGTHEQFF.

J is TRBJ2-2 and V is TRBV20-1; TRBD2 aligns across 7 bases. The CDR3 totals 18 residues. Germline CDR1 and CDR2: DFQATT and SNEGSKA (reference sequence). J was trimmed by 0 bases and V by 3 bases; bases with no gene match: 13. CDR3 sequence: CSASSGGSPQPNTGELFF. The CDR3 DNA is TGCAGTGCTAGTTCTGGCGGGAGTCCCCAACCGAACACCGGGGAGCTGTTTTTT.

V gene TRBV10-3 combines with J gene TRBJ2-7; TRBD1 matches at 8 bases. The CDR3 totals 14 residues. Germline trimming cut 10 bases from V and 1 base from J; bases unmatched to any gene: 9. Germline V gene sequence: CDR1 ENHRY, CDR2 SYGVKD. CDR3 DNA: TGTGCCACTTCTCCGGGACAGGTTTCCTACGAGCAGTACTTC. Translating gives CATSPGQVSYEQYF.

The chain has TRBV18 and TRBJ1-5; D uncertain. There are 20 residues in the CDR3. CDR1 is KGHSH and CDR2 is LQKENI in the germline V gene. The V end lost 5 bases, the J end lost 1 base, and 27 bases lay between the germline ends. This chain's CDR3 is CASSGVWTHGEIRSNQPQHF. The CDR3 coding sequence is TGTGCCAGCTCAGGGGTTTGGACCCACGGTGAGATCAGGAGCAATCAGCCCCAGCATTTT.

The J gene is TRBJ2-1, the V gene TRBV4-3, with D possibly being TRBD1 (5 bases). CDR3 length: 15 amino acids. Trimming left V 0 bases short and J 4 bases short, with 10 bases between. Germline lookup yields CDR1 LGHNA and CDR2 YSLEER. CDR3 DNA: TGCGCCAGCAGCCAAGAACAGGTAACTTACAATGAGCAGTTCTTC. Translating it yields CASSQEQVTYNEQFF.

The chain couples TRBV28 to TRBJ1-4; 10 bases align to TRBD1. The CDR3 has 15 amino acids. The V and J ends lost 5 bases and 5 bases, in that order; junction bases with no gene match: 5. Per germline, CDR1 MDHEN and CDR2 SYDVKM. As DNA, the CDR3 is TGTGCCAGCAGTCCGCCGGGACAGGGGAATGAAAAACTGTTTTTT. Its protein is CASSPPGQGNEKLFF.

This clone occurred a few times. This rearrangement joins TRBV29-1 to TRBJ1-1; possible D gene TRBD1, 6 bases. Trimming took off 1 base at V and 10 bases at J, with 16 bases between the two ends. This CDR3 is 13 amino acids long. Germline V gene sequence: CDR1 SQVTM, CDR2 ANQGSEA. CDR3 nucleotides: TGCAGCGTTGAAGTGGCGGGGGCGGCTCGAGCTTTCTTT. This gives the protein CSVEVAGAARAFF.

This clone has only one observation. This chain joins TRBV4-3 and TRBJ1-2; D is uncertain. In germline, CDR1 is LGHNA, CDR2 YSLEER. Trimming pared 1 base from V and 2 bases from J, leaving 11 bases between. This CDR3 spans 15 amino acids. CDR3 coding DNA: TGCGCCAGCAGCCAAGTCACCAGCAGGAACTATGGCTACACCTTC. It encodes CASSQVTSRNYGYTF.